These T cell receptor beta chains were read from a single sample in a study of CD8 T cells in ankylosing spondylitis. TCRdb reanalysed the 5' RACE reads using MiXCR and keeps one entry per CDR3 protein. The sample has about 25,000 distinct CDR3 sequences, about 2.5% seen once; the top ten hold approximately 7.5%. The sequencing input was blood, either unsorted or a sorted T cell fraction (not recorded which). Source of these receptors: a female donor with ankylosing spondylitis or in good health (not recorded which). Each CDR3 is given with its conserved first and last residue. Each record gives: V gene, clone size, J gene, D gene, CDR3 DNA, CDR3 protein. D genes are given only for firm matches. Some rows mark clone size as missing; the rest say once, few, many or name a class of expanded clone.

v_call: TRBV9; clone_size: many; j_call: TRBJ2-2; d_call: .; cdr3_nt: TGTGCCAGCAGCGTAAGGAGTACCGGGGAGCTGTTTTTT; cdr3_aa: CASSVRSTGELFF
v_call: TRBV9; clone_size: many; j_call: TRBJ2-2; d_call: .; cdr3_nt: TGTGCCAGCAGCGTAGCTTGGGGAAACACCGGGGAGCTGTTTTTT; cdr3_aa: CASSVAWGNTGELFF
v_call: TRBV9; clone_size: many; j_call: TRBJ1-2; d_call: .; cdr3_nt: TGTGCCAGCAGCGTAGACATGGGGCGCAAGTATGGCTACACCTTC; cdr3_aa: CASSVDMGRKYGYTF
v_call: TRBV9; clone_size: many; j_call: TRBJ2-3; d_call: TRBD1; cdr3_nt: TGTGCCAGCAGCGGACGACAGGGGGCGGGCACAGATACGCAGTATTTT; cdr3_aa: CASSGRQGAGTDTQYF
v_call: TRBV9; clone_size: many; j_call: TRBJ1-6; d_call: .; cdr3_nt: TGTGCCAGCAGCCCGGGGCAGGTTGGTCATTCACCCCTCCACTTT; cdr3_aa: CASSPGQVGHSPLHF
v_call: TRBV9; clone_size: many; j_call: TRBJ1-6; d_call: .; cdr3_nt: TGTGCCAGCAGCGTATCAGGGACCCTCGAAACACCCCTCCACTTT; cdr3_aa: CASSVSGTLETPLHF
v_call: TRBV9; clone_size: many; j_call: TRBJ2-1; d_call: TRBD2; cdr3_nt: TGTGCCAGCAGCGTAGCGGGAGGGCCTGATGAGCAGTTCTTC; cdr3_aa: CASSVAGGPDEQFF
v_call: TRBV9; clone_size: many; j_call: TRBJ2-7; d_call: TRBD2; cdr3_nt: TGTGCCAGCAGCGTAGGACTAGCGGGAAGAAGCTCCTACGAGCAGTACTTC; cdr3_aa: CASSVGLAGRSSYEQYF
v_call: TRBV9; clone_size: many; j_call: TRBJ1-2; d_call: TRBD1; cdr3_nt: TGTGCCAGCAGCCTAGGACAGGGACCTCTTAACTATGGCTACACCTTC; cdr3_aa: CASSLGQGPLNYGYTF
v_call: TRBV9; clone_size: many; j_call: TRBJ2-1; d_call: .; cdr3_nt: TGTGCCAGCAGCGTAGAAGGAGGGGCAAACTTGTACAATGAGCAGTTCTTC; cdr3_aa: CASSVEGGANLYNEQFF
v_call: TRBV9; clone_size: many; j_call: TRBJ2-5; d_call: TRBD2; cdr3_nt: TGTGCCAGCAGCGTAAGCGGGAGGGCCCAGGTTTGGGAGACCCAGTACTTC; cdr3_aa: CASSVSGRAQVWETQYF
v_call: TRBV9; clone_size: many; j_call: TRBJ1-3; d_call: .; cdr3_nt: TGTGCCTCCAAACGGGGGGACTACTCTGGAAACACCATATATTTT; cdr3_aa: CASKRGDYSGNTIYF
v_call: TRBV9; clone_size: many; j_call: TRBJ1-1; d_call: .; cdr3_nt: TGTGCCAGCAGCGTAGGTCCCGCAACGAACACTGAAGCTTTCTTT; cdr3_aa: CASSVGPATNTEAFF
v_call: TRBV9; clone_size: many; j_call: TRBJ2-2; d_call: TRBD1; cdr3_nt: TGTGCCAGCAGCGCGAAGGGACAGGGGAACACCGGGGAGCTGTTTTTT; cdr3_aa: CASSAKGQGNTGELFF
v_call: TRBV9; clone_size: many; j_call: TRBJ2-1; d_call: TRBD2; cdr3_nt: TGTGCCAGCAGCAATCATTGGGGGGGGGATGAGCAGTTCTTC; cdr3_aa: CASSNHWGGDEQFF
v_call: TRBV9; clone_size: many; j_call: TRBJ2-2; d_call: TRBD2; cdr3_nt: TGTGCCAGCAGCGCACCGGGACTAGCAACCGGGGAGCTGTTTTTT; cdr3_aa: CASSAPGLATGELFF
v_call: TRBV9; clone_size: many; j_call: TRBJ2-1; d_call: .; cdr3_nt: TGTGCCAGCAGCTCCCTCTCTTACCTAGGGAACAATGAGCAGTTCTTC; cdr3_aa: CASSSLSYLGNNEQFF
v_call: TRBV9; clone_size: .; j_call: TRBJ2-7; d_call: .; cdr3_nt: TGTGCCAGCAGCGGCGGGGCACACCGCGAGCAGTACTTC; cdr3_aa: CASSGGAHREQYF
v_call: TRBV9; clone_size: many; j_call: TRBJ1-2; d_call: .; cdr3_nt: TGTGCCAGCAGCGTAGCAGGCAGCCCCGACTATGGCTACACCTTC; cdr3_aa: CASSVAGSPDYGYTF
v_call: TRBV9; clone_size: many; j_call: TRBJ2-7; d_call: .; cdr3_nt: TGTGCCAGCAGCGTGGCGGGACAAAGGGGTTACGAGCAGTACTTC; cdr3_aa: CASSVAGQRGYEQYF
v_call: TRBV9; clone_size: many; j_call: TRBJ1-5; d_call: TRBD1; cdr3_nt: TGTGCCAGCAGCGCGGGACAGGGGAACAATCAGCCCCAGCATTTT; cdr3_aa: CASSAGQGNNQPQHF
v_call: TRBV9; clone_size: many; j_call: TRBJ2-3; d_call: .; cdr3_nt: TGTGCCAGCAGCGTAGGAGGGCTAGCGTCCACAGATACGCAGTATTTT; cdr3_aa: CASSVGGLASTDTQYF
v_call: TRBV9; clone_size: many; j_call: TRBJ2-1; d_call: .; cdr3_nt: TGTGCCAGCAGCGTAGCACAGTACAATGAGCAGTTCTTC; cdr3_aa: CASSVAQYNEQFF
v_call: TRBV9; clone_size: .; j_call: TRBJ1-2; d_call: .; cdr3_nt: TGTGCCAGCAGCGTAGCGGGGGTAGTCACCTTC; cdr3_aa: CASSVAGVVTF
v_call: TRBV9; clone_size: many; j_call: TRBJ2-7; d_call: TRBD2; cdr3_nt: TGTGCCAGCAGCGTTGGTAGCGGGGTAGCCTACGAGCAGTACTTC; cdr3_aa: CASSVGSGVAYEQYF
v_call: TRBV9; clone_size: many; j_call: TRBJ1-1; d_call: .; cdr3_nt: TGTGCCAGCAGCGGGGAAGTAGGGTGGACGAACACTGAAGCTTTCTTT; cdr3_aa: CASSGEVGWTNTEAFF
v_call: TRBV9; clone_size: many; j_call: TRBJ2-1; d_call: .; cdr3_nt: TGTGCCAGCAGCGCGCTCTCTTCCAGCTCCTACAATGAGCAGTTCTTC; cdr3_aa: CASSALSSSSYNEQFF
v_call: TRBV9; clone_size: many; j_call: TRBJ1-2; d_call: .; cdr3_nt: TGTGCCAGCAGCGTAGACGTCCGGGCGCAAGCGGGGGACTATGGCTACACCTTC; cdr3_aa: CASSVDVRAQAGDYGYTF
v_call: TRBV9; clone_size: many; j_call: TRBJ2-3; d_call: .; cdr3_nt: TGTGCCAGCAGCATACGCACCGGGACCACCACAGATACGCAGTATTTT; cdr3_aa: CASSIRTGTTTDTQYF
v_call: TRBV9; clone_size: many; j_call: TRBJ2-1; d_call: TRBD2; cdr3_nt: TGTGCCAGCAGCGTAGGGGGAGGGGTTGGCAATGAGCAGTTCTTC; cdr3_aa: CASSVGGGVGNEQFF
v_call: TRBV9; clone_size: many; j_call: TRBJ2-1; d_call: .; cdr3_nt: TGTGCCAGCAGCGTATTTAGCGGCAATGAGCAGTTCTTC; cdr3_aa: CASSVFSGNEQFF
v_call: TRBV9; clone_size: many; j_call: TRBJ2-3; d_call: .; cdr3_nt: TGTGCCAGCAGCGTAGGATTCTCCGATACGCAGTATTTT; cdr3_aa: CASSVGFSDTQYF
v_call: TRBV9; clone_size: many; j_call: TRBJ2-2; d_call: .; cdr3_nt: TGTGCCAGCAGCGTAGAACCGTGGAGCGGCATCGACACCGGGGAGCTGTTTTTT; cdr3_aa: CASSVEPWSGIDTGELFF
v_call: TRBV9; clone_size: many; j_call: TRBJ1-4; d_call: .; cdr3_nt: TGTGCCAGCAGCCCTTCCAACACCGGGGAAAAACTGTTTTTT; cdr3_aa: CASSPSNTGEKLFF
v_call: TRBV9; clone_size: many; j_call: TRBJ2-5; d_call: .; cdr3_nt: TGTGCCAGCAGCCCCCAGACAGGGGAGGGCGAGACCCAGTACTTC; cdr3_aa: CASSPQTGEGETQYF
v_call: TRBV9; clone_size: many; j_call: TRBJ2-7; d_call: .; cdr3_nt: TGTGCCAGCAGCGCCTCACTAGACCCGGGCTACGAGCAGTACTTC; cdr3_aa: CASSASLDPGYEQYF
v_call: TRBV9; clone_size: few; j_call: TRBJ1-6; d_call: .; cdr3_nt: TGTGCCAGCAGCCCGCGGCAGGGAGGTTCACCCCTCCACTTT; cdr3_aa: CASSPRQGGSPLHF
v_call: TRBV9; clone_size: many; j_call: TRBJ2-1; d_call: TRBD2; cdr3_nt: TGTGCCAGCAGCGAGGGACTAGCCAATGAGCAGTTCTTC; cdr3_aa: CASSEGLANEQFF
v_call: TRBV9; clone_size: .; j_call: TRBJ1-3; d_call: .; cdr3_nt: TGTGCCAGCAGCGTAGTACGAAACACCATATATTTT; cdr3_aa: CASSVVRNTIYF
v_call: TRBV9; clone_size: many; j_call: TRBJ2-2; d_call: TRBD2; cdr3_nt: TGTGCCAGCAGCGTTGGCGGGAGGGGCACCGGGGAGCTGTTTTTT; cdr3_aa: CASSVGGRGTGELFF
v_call: TRBV9; clone_size: many; j_call: TRBJ2-1; d_call: TRBD2; cdr3_nt: TGTGCCAGCAGCGCCCTAGCGGGGGGGCAAAATGAGCAGTTCTTC; cdr3_aa: CASSALAGGQNEQFF
v_call: TRBV9; clone_size: .; j_call: TRBJ2-7; d_call: .; cdr3_nt: TGTGCCAGCAGCCCCCCGGTGTGGAGTTCCGAGCAGTACTTC; cdr3_aa: CASSPPVWSSEQYF
v_call: TRBV9; clone_size: many; j_call: TRBJ1-1; d_call: .; cdr3_nt: TGTGCCAGCAGCTCATACCCGGGCGGTGGCACTGAAGCTTTCTTT; cdr3_aa: CASSSYPGGGTEAFF
v_call: TRBV9; clone_size: many; j_call: TRBJ2-3; d_call: .; cdr3_nt: TGTGCCAGCAGCGTAGTTCCGGGTACGGGCACAGATACGCAGTATTTT; cdr3_aa: CASSVVPGTGTDTQYF
v_call: TRBV9; clone_size: few; j_call: TRBJ2-1; d_call: TRBD2; cdr3_nt: TGTGCCAGCAGCGGACTAGCGGGGGTGGGCTCTGCTTACAATGAGCAGTTCTTC; cdr3_aa: CASSGLAGVGSAYNEQFF